Listed below are T cell receptor beta chains from one sample, sequenced in a study of long-term antiretroviral therapy in people with HIV. Generated by immunoSEQ multiplex PCR, the TCRdb table keeps only in-frame clones and is missing some. Among 20,000 to 30,000 clones listed, roughly 78% were seen once. Here the sequenced sample was unsorted PBMCs, taken 1.2 years after starting antiretroviral therapy. The origin of the receptors is a woman between 40 and 50 years old with HIV. The CDR3 runs from the conserved cysteine through the conserved F or W. Each record gives: J gene, V gene, D gene, clone size, CDR3 protein, CDR3 DNA. A D gene is named only where the DNA matches it firmly. The size of a clone is reported for some rows only, either as once, few or many, or as a class for expanded clones.

TRBJ2-1 TRBV27 . . CASRESTRLDSRDEQFF TGTGCCAGCAGAGAGTCTACCAGGCTGGACAGTCGTGATGAGCAGTTCTTC
TRBJ2-7 TRBV5-6 . . CASSLRQAASVYEQYF TGTGCCAGCAGCTTGAGGCAGGCAGCCTCCGTCTACGAGCAGTACTTC
TRBJ2-1 TRBV5-1 . . CASSFDTSYNEQFF TGCGCCAGCAGCTTCGACACTAGCTACAATGAGCAGTTCTTC
TRBJ2-5 TRBV7-2 TRBD2 . CASSPRGGETQYF TGTGCCAGCAGCCCACGGGGGGGAGAGACCCAGTACTTC
TRBJ2-7 TRBV20-1 . . CSARDSYEQYF TGCAGTGCTAGAGACTCCTACGAGCAGTACTTC
TRBJ2-7 TRBV6-5 . . CASSSQSYEQYF TGTGCCAGCAGTTCCCAGAGTTACGAGCAGTACTTC
TRBJ2-3 TRBV18 TRBD1 . CASSPGQGSDTQYF TGTGCCAGCTCACCAGGACAGGGGTCAGATACGCAGTATTTT
TRBJ1-1 TRBV18 TRBD1 . CASSLGTGVTEAFF TGTGCCAGCTCGTTAGGGACAGGGGTCACTGAAGCTTTCTTT
TRBJ2-3 TRBV7-2 . . CASSLTGGSTDTQYF TGTGCCAGCAGCTTAACGGGTGGGAGCACAGATACGCAGTATTTT
TRBJ2-7 TRBV2 . . CASGGLGGNSYEQYF TGTGCCAGCGGGGGGCTAGGGGGCAACTCCTACGAGCAGTACTTC
TRBJ2-7 TRBV25-1 . few CASSLGYEQYF TGTGCCAGCAGTCTCGGATACGAGCAGTACTTC
TRBJ2-7 TRBV30 . . CAWSLYGPYEQYF TGTGCCTGGAGTCTATACGGACCGTACGAGCAGTACTTC
TRBJ2-7 TRBV2 . . CASSEAYEQYF TGTGCCAGCAGTGAAGCGTACGAGCAGTACTTC
TRBJ1-2 TRBV7-2 . . CASSLVGRGVGYTF TGTGCCAGCAGCTTAGTTGGCAGGGGTGTCGGCTACACCTTC
TRBJ1-2 TRBV4-3 . . CASSQDPEGSGFSGYTF TGCGCCAGCAGCCAAGATCCCGAAGGGTCGGGGTTTTCTGGCTACACCTTC
TRBJ2-7 TRBV4-3 . . CASSQGSGSHEQYF TGCGCCAGCAGCCAAGGTAGCGGCAGTCACGAGCAGTACTTC
TRBJ1-2 TRBV25-1 . . CASSDGFYGYTF TGTGCCAGCAGTGACGGCTTTTATGGCTACACCTTC
TRBJ1-1 TRBV9 . . CASSITTGNTEAFF TGTGCCAGCAGCATAACGACGGGAAACACTGAAGCTTTCTTT
TRBJ2-5 TRBV27 . . CASSFAVSETQYF TGTGCCAGCAGTTTTGCGGTTTCAGAGACCCAGTACTTC
TRBJ2-7 TRBV27 . . CASSLNPIPGEQYF TGTGCCAGCAGTTTAAATCCTATTCCGGGGGAGCAGTACTTC
TRBJ2-1 TRBV14 TRBD1 . CASSQDGQGARFF TGTGCCAGCAGCCAAGATGGACAGGGGGCTCGGTTCTTC
TRBJ2-1 TRBV27 TRBD1 few CASRPGTGGPGSSYNEQFF TGTGCCAGCAGGCCAGGGACAGGGGGACCGGGAAGCTCCTACAATGAGCAGTTCTTC
TRBJ1-1 TRBV4-3 . . CASSQARGGNTEAFF TGCGCCAGCAGCCAAGCGAGAGGGGGGAACACTGAAGCTTTCTTT